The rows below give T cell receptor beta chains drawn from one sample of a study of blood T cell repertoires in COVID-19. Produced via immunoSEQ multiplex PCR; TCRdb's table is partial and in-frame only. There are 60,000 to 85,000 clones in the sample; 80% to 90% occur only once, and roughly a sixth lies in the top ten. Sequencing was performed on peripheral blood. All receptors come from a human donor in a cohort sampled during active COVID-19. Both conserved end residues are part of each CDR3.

cdr3_aa: CASSQAGQTQETQYF
v_call: TRBV4-2

cdr3_aa: CASSSLTGAYEQYF
v_call: TRBV5-1

cdr3_aa: CASSPPAGEIDTQYF
v_call: TRBV11-3

cdr3_aa: CASSPGQYSNQPQHF
v_call: TRBV5-1

cdr3_aa: CASSPQANTDTQYF
v_call: TRBV18

cdr3_aa: CASQTRTGVDSPLHF
v_call: TRBV19

cdr3_aa: CASSLEAGYTEAFF
v_call: TRBV5-1

cdr3_aa: CDNRVRETQYF
v_call: TRBV19

cdr3_aa: CAWSVKAGGISYGYTF
v_call: TRBV30

cdr3_aa: CASSGQGWSTEAFF
v_call: TRBV11-3

cdr3_aa: CASSDRGQLYGYTF
v_call: TRBV6-2/TRBV6-3

cdr3_aa: CASSQLPGQGAGGYTF
v_call: TRBV14

cdr3_aa: CASSHNPGQGSYEQYF
v_call: TRBV6-6

cdr3_aa: CASSEAGTNGYTF
v_call: TRBV6-1